This TCR beta chain originates from a study of vaccination and CD4 T cells after COVID-19. Oncomine TCR Beta short-read sequencing was applied to DNA from cultured CD4+ T cells. TCRdb reprocessed the PCR reads with MiXCR, giving one entry per CDR3 protein. The table lists some 16,000 distinct CDR3 sequences, around three fifths of them singletons. A remark on this clonotype: Its antigen remains unknown.

Documented treatment: approximately 9-day PBMC culture with coronavirus spike peptide pools or control peptides (ViraFEST assay). The V gene's germline CDR1 is MNHEY and CDR2 SVGAGI. J was trimmed by 6 bases and V by 1 base; bases with no gene match: 4. This CDR3 spans 16 amino acids. The clonotype originates from a human donor who had recovered from COVID-19. The V and J genes are TRBV6-5 and TRBJ1-6, with 9 bases matching TRBD1. Sample: CD4+ T cells from blood, cultured in vitro. The CDR3 protein is CASSYFGTGRNSPLHF. Here the CDR3 DNA reads TGTGCCAGCAGTTACTTCGGGACAGGGCGTAATTCACCCCTCCACTTT.